One and the same sample provided the 26 T cell receptor beta chains below, sequenced in a study of blood T cell repertoires in COVID-19. Generated by immunoSEQ multiplex PCR, the TCRdb table keeps only in-frame clones and is missing some. The sample holds 250,000 to 350,000 clones, 80% to 95% seen once. What was sequenced was PBMCs or T cells enriched from blood (not recorded which). The receptors shown here come from a woman aged 25 to 39 who had recovered from COVID-19.

This sequence joins TRBV2 and TRBJ2-5; 13 nucleotides agree with TRBD2. J lost 1 base, V lost 4 bases, and 0 bases had no gene match. In germline, CDR1 is SNHLY, CDR2 FYNNEI. CDR3 size: 15 residues. The CDR3 coding sequence is TGTGCCAGCAGTGGGACTAGCGGGGGCCAAGAGACCCAGTACTTC. As protein: CASSGTSGGQETQYF.

V is TRBV5-4 and J is TRBJ1-4; 8 bases fit TRBD1. Germline assignment: CDR1 SGHNT and CDR2 YYREEE (reference sequence). The CDR3 covers 16 residues. With V trimmed by 6 bases and J by 4 bases, 11 bases remained unmatched. The CDR3 DNA is TGTGCCAGCACCCGGAGCCCCGGACAGGGTAATGAAAAACTGTTTTTT. Its protein is CASTRSPGQGNEKLFF.

This clone has a single count. The chain employs TRBV7-2 and TRBJ1-1; unclear D gene. The CDR3 consists of 16 residues. Germline CDR1 is SGHTA and CDR2 is FQGNSA. V gave up 1 base and J gave up 0 bases, with 12 bases separating them. CDR3 sequence (DNA): TGTGCCAGCAGCTTAGTTTCCGGGAAGGTGAACACTGAAGCTTTCTTT. Amino acid sequence: CASSLVSGKVNTEAFF.

A few counts support this clone. This sequence joins TRBV2 and TRBJ1-1; D gene unclear. Germline values: CDR1 SNHLY, CDR2 FYNNEI. V was shortened by 4 bases and J by 8 bases, with 8 bases between the two germline ends. This CDR3 spans 11 amino acids. The CDR3, as DNA: TGTGCCAGCAGTGCTCTGACAGAAGCTTTCTTT. Translating it yields CASSALTEAFF.

This chain links TRBV7-3 with TRBJ2-3, with 8 bases lining up with TRBD2. Per the germline V gene, CDR1 is SGHTA and CDR2 is FQGTGA. This CDR3 has 16 amino acids. Germline trimming cut 5 bases from V and 1 base from J; bases unmatched to any gene: 8. DNA for the CDR3: TGTGCCAGCAGCCCGTACGGACTAGCTGGCACAGATACGCAGTATTTT. This gives the protein CASSPYGLAGTDTQYF.

The chain links TRBV5-1 to TRBJ2-5; 11 positions agree with TRBD2. Losses at the gene ends were 4 bases for V and 1 base for J; bases not matched to a gene: 15. CDR3 length equals 19 residues. In germline, CDR1 is SGHRS, CDR2 YFSETQ. The CDR3 sequence is CASSPRTSGLTRGQETQYF. The CDR3 DNA sequence: TGCGCCAGCAGCCCCCGGACTAGCGGGCTTACGAGGGGCCAAGAGACCCAGTACTTC.

The rearrangement uses TRBV7-2 and TRBJ2-1, with no clear D. CDR1 is SGHTA and CDR2 is FQGNSA in the germline V gene. This CDR3 comprises 13 residues. The germline V and J ends were trimmed by 1 base and 4 bases, with 5 bases remaining between them. This chain's CDR3 is CASSLDQYNEQFF. The CDR3 nucleotides are TGTGCCAGCAGCTTAGACCAGTACAATGAGCAGTTCTTC.

A few counts support this clone. This chain joins TRBV6-1 and TRBJ2-2; D possibly corresponds to TRBD2 (6 bases). This CDR3 spans 16 amino acids. V shed 4 bases and J shed 4 bases, with 16 bases lying between them. Per germline, CDR1 MNHNS and CDR2 SASEGT. CDR3 nucleotides: TGTGCCAGCAGTGTATATGGCGGGGCCCCCACCGGGGAGCTGTTTTTT. It codes for CASSVYGGAPTGELFF.

The chain combines TRBV6-5 with TRBJ1-2; a weak D match, TRBD1 (6 bases). Between the trimmed V and J ends, which lost 4 bases and 8 bases, there was a span of 20 bases. Per the germline V gene, CDR1 is MNHEY and CDR2 is SVGAGI. There are 15 residues in the CDR3. This CDR3 is CASSSHQGFEGGYTF. The DNA of the CDR3 is TGTGCCAGCAGTTCTCACCAGGGGTTTGAAGGAGGCTACACCTTC.

J is TRBJ2-7 and V is TRBV5-1; D remains ambiguous. The CDR3 sequence is 14 residues long. The V and J ends lost 0 bases and 7 bases respectively, with 14 bases between them. From germline, CDR1 is SGHRS and CDR2 YFSETQ. CDR3 sequence: CASSLVGQVGEQYF. CDR3 DNA: TGCGCCAGCAGCTTGGTAGGCCAGGTAGGAGAGCAGTACTTC.

The sample holds one count of this clone. The chain links TRBV7-3 to TRBJ1-1; D gene ambiguous. Between the trimmed V and J ends, which lost 2 bases and 1 base, there was a span of 8 bases. Germline CDR1 reads SGHTA; CDR2 reads FQGTGA. The CDR3 is 14 residues long. The CDR3 DNA follows: TGTGCCAGCAGCTTACTAGGAGGGAACACTGAAGCTTTCTTT. This gives the protein CASSLLGGNTEAFF.

The chain has TRBV5-1 and TRBJ2-7; 11 bases agree with TRBD2. The J segment lost 3 bases and the V segment lost 4 bases, leaving 3 bases of the junction unmatched. CDR3 size: 14 residues. The V gene's germline CDR1 is SGHRS and CDR2 YFSETQ. CDR3 protein: CASSSGTSGYEQYF. The CDR3, as DNA: TGCGCCAGCAGCAGCGGGACTAGCGGCTACGAGCAGTACTTC.

This chain joins TRBV18 and TRBJ2-5; 7 bases are a match to TRBD2. The germline gives CDR1 KGHSH, CDR2 LQKENI. The CDR3 is 14 residues long. J was trimmed by 5 bases and V by 2 bases; bases with no gene match: 5. The CDR3 spells CASSPGRGTETQYF. The CDR3 bases are TGTGCCAGCTCACCAGGGAGGGGTACTGAGACCCAGTACTTC. Based on the CDR3 plus reference TRBV18 and TRBJ2-5, the full variable domain is NAGVMQNPRHLVRRRGQEARLRCSPMKGHSHVYWYRQLPEEGLKFMVYLQKENIIDESGMPKERFSAEFPKEGPSILRIQQVVRGDSAAYFCASSPGRGTETQYFGPGTRLLVL.

The chain joins TRBV19 to TRBJ1-2; 7 nucleotides line up with TRBD1. The CDR3 is made up of 14 amino acids. Germline CDR1 and CDR2: LNHDA and SQIVND (reference sequence). Losses at the gene ends were 5 bases for V and 2 bases for J; bases not matched to a gene: 5. As DNA, the CDR3 is TGTGCCAGTAGTGTCCAACAGGGGAACTATGGCTACACCTTC. Translating gives CASSVQQGNYGYTF.

This clone was seen only once. The chain recombines TRBV27 with TRBJ1-5; a weak D match, TRBD1 (5 bases). Germline lookup yields CDR1 MNHEY and CDR2 SMNVEV (reference sequence). V was shortened by 3 bases and J by 7 bases, with 22 bases between the two germline ends. CDR3 length: 17 residues. CDR3 in amino acids: CASSFHKDGGVSQPQHF. Here the CDR3 DNA reads TGTGCCAGCAGTTTCCACAAAGACGGGGGAGTGAGCCAGCCCCAGCATTTT.

This clone was seen only once. The rearrangement uses TRBV5-1 and TRBJ1-3; possibly TRBD1 for D (6 bases). Germline assignment: CDR1 SGHRS and CDR2 YFSETQ. Trimming cost V 1 base and J 3 bases, with 11 bases left between them. The CDR3 sequence is 15 residues long. DNA for the CDR3: TGCGCCAGCAGCTTGAAGGGGGTCGATGGAAACACCATATATTTT. It codes for CASSLKGVDGNTIYF. Supplemented by reference TRBV5-1 and TRBJ1-3, the full variable domain reads KAGVTQTPRYLIKTRGQQVTLSCSPISGHRSVSWYQQTPGQGLQFLFEYFSETQRNKGNFPGRFSGRQFSNSRSEMNVSTLELGDSALYLCASSLKGVDGNTIYFGEGSWLTVV.

This clone was counted a single time. This sequence joins TRBV12-3 or TRBV12-4 and TRBJ2-7; D uncertain. Trimming removed 6 bases from V and 5 bases from J, with 14 bases in between. The CDR3 extends over 13 amino acids. The CDR3: CASSPVLTNEQYF. In nucleotides, the CDR3 is TGTGCCAGCAGCCCGGTCCTCACCAACGAGCAGTACTTC.

The J gene is TRBJ2-5, the V gene TRBV18, with 7 bases that match TRBD2. The CDR3 is 13 residues long. Looked up from germline, CDR1 is KGHSH and CDR2 is LQKENI. Trimming at V came to 8 bases and at J to 3 bases, leaving 6 bases not matched to a gene. Written as DNA, the CDR3 is TGTGCCAGCCAAGCTAGCGGCGAAGAGACCCAGTACTTC. Encoded protein: CASQASGEETQYF.

In nucleotides, the CDR3 is TGTGCCAGCAGAGTCTGGGACAGAGCCTACGAGCAGTACTTC. Translation gives CASRVWDRAYEQYF. The chain links TRBV11-2 to TRBJ2-7; TRBD1 matches at 7 bases. The CDR3 is made up of 14 amino acids. V trimming: 6 bases; J trimming: 2 bases; junction bases outside the gene matches: 7. CDR1 and CDR2 from the germline V gene are SGHAT and FQNNGV.

V is TRBV6-1 and J is TRBJ2-5; the match to TRBD1 covers 7 bases. This CDR3 comprises 15 residues. V lost 2 bases and J lost 6; bases outside the gene matches: 9. The germline gives CDR1 MNHNS, CDR2 SASEGT. As DNA, the CDR3 is TGTGCCAGCAGTGAATTCGGGACAGTTCTAAAGACCCAGTACTTC. The encoded protein is CASSEFGTVLKTQYF.

V and J are TRBV7-2 and TRBJ2-1; no reliable D call. The V end was cut by 1 base, the J end by 6 bases, with 10 bases between. CDR3 size: 14 residues. CDR1 is SGHTA, CDR2 FQGNSA, per germline. The CDR3 loop reads CASSLGFGGNEQFF. In DNA form, the CDR3 reads TGTGCCAGCAGCTTAGGTTTCGGCGGCAATGAGCAGTTCTTC.

V gene TRBV29-1 combines with J gene TRBJ1-5; 12 bases line up with TRBD1. The CDR3 consists of 13 residues. The germline V gene has CDR1 SQVTM and CDR2 ANQGSEA. Trimming cost V 4 bases and J 5 bases; bases outside gene matches: 0. The CDR3 DNA reads TGCAGCGTTGGGGACAGGGGGCATCAGCCCCAGCATTTT. Translation gives CSVGDRGHQPQHF.

This clone came up a few times. The chain recombines TRBV6-2 or TRBV6-3 with TRBJ2-7; 10 bases are shared with TRBD2. J lost 5 bases, V lost 2 bases, and 6 bases had no gene match. CDR3 length: 15 residues. Germline lookup yields CDR1 MNHEY and CDR2 SVGEGT. The CDR3 loop reads CASSYEAGGLDEQYF. CDR3 nucleotide sequence: TGTGCCAGCAGTTACGAAGCGGGGGGGCTGGACGAGCAGTACTTC.

V usage is TRBV18 and J usage is TRBJ1-2; 7 nucleotides line up with TRBD1. Germline V gives CDR1 KGHSH, CDR2 LQKENI. The V and J ends lost 3 bases and 6 bases, in that order; junction bases with no gene match: 4. This CDR3 contains 13 residues. The CDR3 is CASSPGQEHGYTF. CDR3 coding DNA: TGTGCCAGCTCACCCGGACAGGAGCATGGCTACACCTTC.

This clone has just one count. The chain carries TRBV28 and TRBJ2-1, with 9 positions matching TRBD2. Germline CDR1 and CDR2: MDHEN and SYDVKM. There are 15 residues in the CDR3. After removal of 5 bases from V and 4 bases from J, the junction contained 6 bases not matched to a gene. The CDR3 coding sequence is TGTGCCAGCAGTGCGGGGGGGAAACCGTACAATGAGCAGTTCTTC. Residues: CASSAGGKPYNEQFF.

The rearrangement uses TRBV20-1 and TRBJ2-1; tentative D call: TRBD2 (5 bases). V was cut by 3 bases and J by 3 bases, with 9 bases left in between. The CDR3 contains 13 residues. Per the germline V gene, CDR1 is DFQATT and CDR2 is SNEGSKA (reference sequence). The CDR3: CSASPGVYNEQFF. CDR3 in DNA: TGCAGTGCTAGTCCCGGGGTCTACAATGAGCAGTTCTTC.